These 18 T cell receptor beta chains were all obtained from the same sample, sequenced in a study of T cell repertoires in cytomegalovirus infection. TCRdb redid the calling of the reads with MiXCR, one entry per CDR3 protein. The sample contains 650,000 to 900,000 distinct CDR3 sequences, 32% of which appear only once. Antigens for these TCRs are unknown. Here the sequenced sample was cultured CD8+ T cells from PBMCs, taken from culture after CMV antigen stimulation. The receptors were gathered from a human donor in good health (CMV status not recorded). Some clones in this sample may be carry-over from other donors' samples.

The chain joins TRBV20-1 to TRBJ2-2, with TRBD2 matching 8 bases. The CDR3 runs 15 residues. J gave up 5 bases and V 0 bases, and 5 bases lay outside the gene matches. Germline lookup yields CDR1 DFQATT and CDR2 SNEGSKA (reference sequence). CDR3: CSAREIAGTTGELFF. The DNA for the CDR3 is TGCAGTGCTAGAGAAATAGCGGGGACTACCGGGGAGCTGTTTTTT.

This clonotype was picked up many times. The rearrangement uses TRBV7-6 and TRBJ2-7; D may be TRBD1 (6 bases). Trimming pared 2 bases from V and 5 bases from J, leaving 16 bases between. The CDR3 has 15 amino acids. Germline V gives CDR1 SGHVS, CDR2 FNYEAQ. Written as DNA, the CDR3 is TGTGCCAGCAGCTTAAACACAGGGCGAGGGAACGAGCAGTACTTC. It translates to CASSLNTGRGNEQYF.

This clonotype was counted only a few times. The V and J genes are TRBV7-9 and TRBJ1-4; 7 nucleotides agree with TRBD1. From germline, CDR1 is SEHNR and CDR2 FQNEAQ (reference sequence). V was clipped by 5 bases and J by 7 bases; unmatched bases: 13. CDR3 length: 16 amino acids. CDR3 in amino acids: CASSPTTVGGLEKLFF. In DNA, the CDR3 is TGTGCCAGCAGCCCAACGACAGTAGGGGGCCTTGAAAAACTGTTTTTT.

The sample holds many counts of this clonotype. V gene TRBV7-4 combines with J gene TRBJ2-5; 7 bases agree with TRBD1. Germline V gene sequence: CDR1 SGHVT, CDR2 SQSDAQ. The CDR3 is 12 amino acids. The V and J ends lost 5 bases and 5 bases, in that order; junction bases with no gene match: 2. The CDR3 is CASSKQGETQYF. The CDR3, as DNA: TGTGCCAGCAGCAAACAGGGGGAGACCCAGTACTTC.

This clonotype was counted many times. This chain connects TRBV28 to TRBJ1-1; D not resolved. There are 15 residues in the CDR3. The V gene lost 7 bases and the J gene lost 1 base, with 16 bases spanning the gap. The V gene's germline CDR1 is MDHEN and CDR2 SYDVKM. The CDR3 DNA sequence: TGTGCCAGCACCGATAAGGCCAGGAAGAACACTGAAGCTTTCTTT. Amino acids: CASTDKARKNTEAFF.

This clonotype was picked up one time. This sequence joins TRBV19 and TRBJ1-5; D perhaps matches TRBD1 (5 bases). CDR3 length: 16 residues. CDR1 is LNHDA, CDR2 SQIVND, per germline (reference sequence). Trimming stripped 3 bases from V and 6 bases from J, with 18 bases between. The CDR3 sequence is CASSMGRGRRGQPQHF. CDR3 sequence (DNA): TGTGCCAGTAGTATGGGGAGGGGCCGGCGGGGTCAGCCCCAGCATTTT.

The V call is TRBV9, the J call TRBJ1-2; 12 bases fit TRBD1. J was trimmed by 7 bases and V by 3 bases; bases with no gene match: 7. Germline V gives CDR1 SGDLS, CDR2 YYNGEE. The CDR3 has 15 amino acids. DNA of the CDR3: TGTGCCAGCAGCGAACGGGACAGGGGGCGTGTTGGCTACACCTTC. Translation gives CASSERDRGRVGYTF.

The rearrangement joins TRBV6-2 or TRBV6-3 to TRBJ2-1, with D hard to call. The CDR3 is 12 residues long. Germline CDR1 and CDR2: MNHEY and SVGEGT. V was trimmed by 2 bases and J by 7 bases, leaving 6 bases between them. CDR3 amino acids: CASSYNWNEQFF. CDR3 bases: TGTGCCAGCAGTTACAATTGGAATGAGCAGTTCTTC.

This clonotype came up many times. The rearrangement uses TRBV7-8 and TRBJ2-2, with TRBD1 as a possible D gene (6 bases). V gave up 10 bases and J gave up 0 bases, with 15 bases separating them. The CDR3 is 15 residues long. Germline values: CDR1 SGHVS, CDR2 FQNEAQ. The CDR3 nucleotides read TGTGCCAATACAGGGTTGGCCACGAACACCGGGGAGCTGTTTTTT. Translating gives CANTGLATNTGELFF.

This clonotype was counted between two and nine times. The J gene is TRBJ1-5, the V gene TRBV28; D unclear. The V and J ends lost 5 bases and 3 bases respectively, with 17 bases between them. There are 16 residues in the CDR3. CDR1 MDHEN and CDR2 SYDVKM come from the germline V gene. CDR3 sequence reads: CASSPALNGFNQPQHF. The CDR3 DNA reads TGTGCCAGCAGTCCAGCCCTGAACGGGTTCAATCAGCCCCAGCATTTT. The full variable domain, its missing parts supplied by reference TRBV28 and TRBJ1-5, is DVKVTQSSRYLVKRTGEKVFLECVQDMDHENMFWYRQDPGLGLRLIYFSYDVKMKEKGDIPEGYSVSREKKERFSLILESASTNQTSMYLCASSPALNGFNQPQHFGDGTRLSIL.

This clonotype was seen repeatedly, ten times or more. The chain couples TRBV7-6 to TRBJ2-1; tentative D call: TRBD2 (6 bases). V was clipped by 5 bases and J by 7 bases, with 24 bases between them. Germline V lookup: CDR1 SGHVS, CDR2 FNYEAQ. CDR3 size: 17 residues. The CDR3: CASSRGGFTLPSNEQFF. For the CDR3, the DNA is TGTGCCAGCAGCCGTGGGGGGTTCACCCTACCGTCGAATGAGCAGTTCTTC.

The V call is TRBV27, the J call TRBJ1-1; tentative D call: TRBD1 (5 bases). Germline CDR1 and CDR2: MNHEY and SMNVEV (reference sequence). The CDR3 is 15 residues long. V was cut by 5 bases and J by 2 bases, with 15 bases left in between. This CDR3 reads CASSPTPGANTEAFF. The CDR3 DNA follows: TGTGCCAGCAGTCCTACCCCCGGGGCTAACACTGAAGCTTTCTTT.

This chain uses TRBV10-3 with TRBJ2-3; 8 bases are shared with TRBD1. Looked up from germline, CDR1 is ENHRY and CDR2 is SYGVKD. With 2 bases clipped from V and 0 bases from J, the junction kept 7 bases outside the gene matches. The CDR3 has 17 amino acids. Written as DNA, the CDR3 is TGTGCCATCAGTGAGCTATCGACAGGGGTAAGCACAGATACGCAGTATTTT. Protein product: CAISELSTGVSTDTQYF.

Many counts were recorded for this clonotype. The CDR3 sequence: CASSLEANTEAFF. The DNA for the CDR3 is TGTGCCAGCAGCTTAGAAGCGAACACTGAAGCTTTCTTT. The genes are TRBV7-8 and TRBJ1-1, with D hard to call. This CDR3 is 13 amino acids long. Trimming removed 1 base from V and 1 base from J, with 4 bases in between. Germline V gene sequence: CDR1 SGHVS, CDR2 FQNEAQ.

The CDR3 sequence is CASSDGTQVHQPQHF. CDR3 DNA: TGTGCCAGCAGTGACGGGACGCAGGTTCATCAGCCCCAGCATTTT. The chain combines TRBV28 with TRBJ1-5; TRBD1 might be the D (5 bases). This CDR3 is built from 15 residues. V was cut by 5 bases and J by 5 bases, with 16 bases left in between. Per the germline V gene, CDR1 is MDHEN and CDR2 is SYDVKM.

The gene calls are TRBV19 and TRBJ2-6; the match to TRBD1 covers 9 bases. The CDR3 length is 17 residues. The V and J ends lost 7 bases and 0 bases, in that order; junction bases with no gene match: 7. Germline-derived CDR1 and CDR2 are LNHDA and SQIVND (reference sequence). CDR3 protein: CASKRTGDRSGANVLTF. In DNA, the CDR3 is TGTGCCAGTAAACGGACAGGGGATCGCTCTGGGGCCAACGTCCTGACTTTC.

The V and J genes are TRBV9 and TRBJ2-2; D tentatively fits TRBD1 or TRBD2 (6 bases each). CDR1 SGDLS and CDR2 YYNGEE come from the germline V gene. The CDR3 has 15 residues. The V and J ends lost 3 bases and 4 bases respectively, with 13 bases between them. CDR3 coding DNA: TGTGCCAGCAGCGATGCCCCGGGGGCCACCGGGGAGCTGTTTTTT. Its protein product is CASSDAPGATGELFF.

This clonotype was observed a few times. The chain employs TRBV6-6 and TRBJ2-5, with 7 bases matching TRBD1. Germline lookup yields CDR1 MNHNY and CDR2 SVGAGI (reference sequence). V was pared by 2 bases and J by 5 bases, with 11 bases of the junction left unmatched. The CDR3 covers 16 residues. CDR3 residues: CASSYIRQGVLETQYF. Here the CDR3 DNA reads TGTGCCAGCAGTTACATCCGACAGGGAGTACTGGAGACCCAGTACTTC.